Listed below are T cell receptor beta chains from one sample, sequenced in a study of blood T cell repertoires in COVID-19. Assay: immunoSEQ multiplex PCR; the TCRdb copy retains only in-frame clones and omits some. Here the sample spans roughly 30,000 clones, more than 85% being singletons. Sequencing was done on a sample of peripheral blood. The source is a woman in her sixties or seventies with COVID-19, enrolled during active disease. The CDR3 runs from the conserved cysteine through the conserved F or W. A D gene is named only where the DNA matches it firmly. Size tells how often a clone was seen (once, few, many) or the class of an expanded clone, and some rows leave it out.

TRBV10-2	-	TRBJ1-1	-	CASSALRRGEAFF	TGCGCCAGCAGTGCCCTCAGAAGAGGTGAAGCTTTCTTT
TRBV11-2	-	TRBJ1-6	-	CASSLVGGSYNSPLHF	TGTGCCAGCAGCTTAGTAGGGGGATCATATAATTCACCCCTCCACTTT
TRBV27	-	TRBJ2-5	TRBD1	CASSPWDRAETQYF	TGTGCCAGCAGTCCGTGGGACAGGGCAGAGACCCAGTACTTC
TRBV28	-	TRBJ2-1	-	CASSSGQPSGSYNEQFF	TGTGCCAGCAGCAGCGGCCAACCTTCTGGCTCCTACAATGAGCAGTTCTTC
TRBV6-9	-	TRBJ2-2	-	CASSPGLNTGELFF	TGTGCCAGCAGCCCGGGACTCAACACCGGGGAGCTGTTTTTT
TRBV4-2	-	TRBJ2-3	TRBD1	CASSQDVVGQGIDTQYF	TGTGCCAGCAGCCAAGACGTCGTGGGACAGGGGATAGATACGCAGTATTTT
TRBV9	-	TRBJ2-3	-	CASSSQRRSTDTQYF	TGTGCCAGCAGCTCACAGCGGAGGAGCACAGATACGCAGTATTTT
TRBV7-2	-	TRBJ2-1	TRBD2	CASSLSGGGFNEQFF	TGTGCCAGCAGCTTATCGGGCGGGGGATTCAATGAGCAGTTCTTC
TRBV28	-	TRBJ2-1	-	CASSLWGRLDNEQFF	TGTGCCAGCAGTTTATGGGGCAGACTAGACAATGAGCAGTTCTTC
TRBV11-2	-	TRBJ1-2	TRBD1	CASSLGRQGANYGYTF	TGTGCCAGCAGCTTAGGGAGACAGGGGGCAAACTATGGCTACACCTTC
TRBV29-1	-	TRBJ1-5	TRBD1	CSAGDSSRNQPQHF	TGCAGCGCTGGGGACAGTTCTAGGAATCAGCCCCAGCATTTT
TRBV19	-	TRBJ1-1	-	CASSGREMNTEAFF	TGTGCCAGTAGTGGACGGGAGATGAACACTGAAGCTTTCTTT
TRBV19	-	TRBJ2-2	-	CASSSVPNTGELFF	TGTGCCAGTAGTTCCGTCCCGAACACCGGGGAGCTGTTTTTT
TRBV27	-	TRBJ1-2	-	CASSLGRYYGYTF	TGTGCCAGCAGTTTAGGCCGATACTATGGCTACACCTTC
TRBV7-3	-	TRBJ2-3	-	CASSPHSGDTQYF	TGTGCCAGCAGCCCTCATAGCGGAGATACGCAGTATTTT
TRBV3-1/TRBV3-2	-	TRBJ2-2	TRBD2	CASSPRGSSGSWELFF	TGTGCCAGCAGCCCCCGGGGGTCTAGCGGGAGCTGGGAGCTGTTTTTT
TRBV28	once	TRBJ2-1	TRBD2	CASRLGGSAGDGEQFF	TGTGCCAGCAGACTAGGGGGTTCAGCGGGAGATGGTGAGCAGTTCTTC
TRBV7-2	once	TRBJ1-6	TRBD1	CASSVGTAYNSPLHF	TGTGCCAGCAGCGTAGGGACAGCATATAATTCACCCCTCCACTTT
TRBV28	-	TRBJ2-5	TRBD1	CASSLGQGRGETQYF	TGTGCCAGCAGTCTGGGACAGGGAAGGGGCGAGACCCAGTACTTC
TRBV5-5	-	TRBJ2-6	TRBD1	CASSVWVRGRLSPGANVLTF	TGTGCCAGCAGCGTGTGGGTAAGGGGGCGGCTTAGTCCTGGGGCCAACGTCCTGACTTTC
TRBV4-1	-	TRBJ1-1	-	CASSQGLGVNTEAFF	TGCGCCAGCAGCCAAGGCCTTGGAGTGAACACTGAAGCTTTCTTT
TRBV28	-	TRBJ2-7	-	CASSRPGKLSEEQYF	TGTGCCAGCAGTCGACCAGGGAAACTCTCGGAGGAGCAGTACTTC
TRBV18	-	TRBJ2-5	-	CASSPNPELVAETQYF	TGTGCCAGCTCACCCAACCCCGAGCTAGTGGCGGAGACCCAGTACTTC
TRBV6-5	-	TRBJ1-5	TRBD1	CASMAGGGNQPQHF	TGTGCCAGCATGGCAGGGGGAGGCAATCAGCCCCAGCATTTT
TRBV19	-	TRBJ1-1	-	CASSIVSLFGGSITEAFF	TGTGCCAGTAGTATTGTAAGTTTATTCGGCGGGTCGATCACTGAAGCTTTCTTT
TRBV19	-	TRBJ2-3	-	CASSPQGGYTDTQYF	TGTGCCAGTAGTCCACAGGGCGGATACACAGATACGCAGTATTTT
TRBV28	-	TRBJ1-1	TRBD1	CASIRDRGFGAFF	TGTGCCAGCATCCGGGACAGGGGGTTTGGAGCTTTCTTT
TRBV6-5	few	TRBJ2-3	TRBD2	CASSPSGGGPDTQYF	TGTGCCAGCAGTCCTTCGGGGGGAGGCCCAGATACGCAGTATTTT
TRBV7-3	-	TRBJ2-7	-	CASSLYGGGTYEQYF	TGTGCCAGCAGCTTATATGGGGGAGGCACCTACGAGCAGTACTTC